These 30 T cell receptor beta chains came from one sample sequenced in a study of regulatory T cells in long-lasting Graves disease. This sample's time point: newly diagnosed GD, antithyroid drugs for less than 3 months. From PBMCs, RNA was extracted and then used to make the TCR library. Researchers made TCR beta libraries by using iRepertoire HTBI primers and running Arm-PCR on CDR3 regions. TCRdb re-called the multiplex PCR reads through MiXCR, storing one row per CDR3 protein. This table has about 420,000 distinct CDR3 sequences, around 15% appearing once. A further study also used this sample, focusing on T cells in Graves' hyperthyroidism and ophthalmopathy.

The starting material was peripheral blood mononuclear cells (PBMCs), obtained at new diagnosis, from a patient treated with antithyroid drugs. The receptors come from a woman between 18 and 30 years old with Graves disease.

Comments on this clonotype: The junction departs from germline at one end; a sequencing error may be responsible. This chain uses TRBV4-3 with TRBJ1-2; 8 positions agree with TRBD1. CDR3 length: 13 amino acids. Germline loops: CDR1 LGHNA, CDR2 YSLEER. This chain's CDR3 is CASSRTGNYGYTF. The CDR3 DNA reads as TGTGCCAGCAGCCGGACAGGGAACTATGGCTACACCTTC.

This clonotype appeared a few times. The chain couples TRBV24-1 to TRBJ1-2; tentative D call: TRBD1 (5 bases). Per germline, CDR1 KGHDR and CDR2 SFDVKD. Trimming shortened V by 4 bases and J by 4 bases, and 15 bases separated the two germline ends. The CDR3 contains 15 residues. This CDR3 is CATSERRDGGYGYTF. In DNA, the CDR3 is TGTGCCACCAGTGAGCGCCGGGACGGAGGCTATGGCTACACCTTC.

This sequence joins TRBV7-6 and TRBJ2-7; 11 bases match TRBD2. CDR3 length: 16 residues. CDR1 is SGHVS, CDR2 FNYEAQ, per germline. The ends lost 0 bases at V and 7 bases at J; junction bases unmatched: 8. This CDR3 is CASSLADSGRVREQYF. The CDR3 region has the DNA TGTGCCAGCAGCTTAGCGGATAGCGGGAGGGTCAGGGAGCAGTACTTC.

This clonotype was detected many times. The chain uses TRBV3-1 and TRBJ2-7, with D tentatively TRBD1 or TRBD2 (5 bases each). The CDR3 covers 14 residues. CDR1 and CDR2 (germline): LGHDT, YNNKEL (reference sequence). V lost 3 bases and J lost 4, with 13 bases in between. The CDR3, as DNA: TGTGCCAGCAGCCACCGGGACGCGACTTACGAGCAGTACTTC. Its protein is CASSHRDATYEQYF.

The V call is TRBV28, the J call TRBJ1-3; TRBD1 might be the D (5 bases). CDR1 MDHEN and CDR2 SYDVKM come from the germline V gene. Trimming left V 6 bases short and J 2 bases short, with 11 bases between. The CDR3 length is 14 residues. CDR3 sequence reads: CASRPQGAGNTIYF. The DNA of the CDR3 is TGTGCCAGCAGACCCCAGGGAGCTGGAAACACCATATATTTT. Variable domain in full (rest from reference TRBV28 and TRBJ1-3): DVKVTQSSRYLVKRTGEKVFLECVQDMDHENMFWYRQDPGLGLRLIYFSYDVKMKEKGDIPEGYSVSREKKERFSLILESASTNQTSMYLCASRPQGAGNTIYFGEGSWLTVV.

This clonotype was seen repeatedly, ten times or more. This chain joins TRBV7-2 and TRBJ2-7; perhaps TRBD2 as D (6 bases). V was shortened by 5 bases and J by 2 bases, with 13 bases between the two germline ends. The CDR3 totals 14 residues. Per germline, CDR1 SGHTA and CDR2 FQGNSA. In nucleotides, the CDR3 is TGTGCCAGCAGCCGCGGGGACTCGGCCTACGAGCAGTACTTC. This translates into CASSRGDSAYEQYF.

This chain links TRBV18 with TRBJ2-7; D is undetermined. CDR3 size: 15 residues. Per germline, CDR1 KGHSH and CDR2 LQKENI. V was trimmed by 2 bases and J by 0 bases, leaving 11 bases between them. CDR3: CASSPARTDSYEQYF. In nucleotides, the CDR3 is TGTGCCAGCTCACCAGCCCGGACGGACTCCTACGAGCAGTACTTC.

The chain uses TRBV7-9 and TRBJ1-2; TRBD1 might be the D (5 bases). V lost 1 base, J lost 3 bases, and 9 bases lay in between. The CDR3 runs 14 residues. CDR1 and CDR2 (germline): SEHNR, FQNEAQ (reference sequence). CDR3 sequence: CASSLEAGHYGYTF. CDR3 nucleotide sequence: TGTGCCAGCAGCTTAGAGGCGGGACACTATGGCTACACCTTC.

The V gene is TRBV20-1, the J gene TRBJ1-1; unclear D gene. V was cut by 1 base and J by 4 bases, with 16 bases left in between. Germline CDR1 and CDR2: DFQATT and SNEGSKA (reference sequence). The CDR3 runs to 15 residues. The CDR3 region has the DNA TGCAGTGCTAGAGCCGTTAGAATCCTGAGCACTGAAGCTTTCTTT. It is translated as CSARAVRILSTEAFF.

This clonotype was picked up a small number of times. The gene calls are TRBV13 and TRBJ2-7, with a possible D match to TRBD2 (7 bases). Germline lookup yields CDR1 PRHDT and CDR2 FYEKMQ (reference sequence). V lost 4 bases, J lost 0 bases, and 16 bases lay in between. The CDR3 length is 16 residues. The CDR3 is CASSSRRGGSSYEQYF. The CDR3 DNA follows: TGTGCCAGCAGCTCCCGAAGGGGGGGATCCTCCTACGAGCAGTACTTC.

In the case of this clonotype: The junction does not match germline at one end; this may be a read error. The CDR3 DNA reads TGTGCCAGCAGTTACTCGAAGGGACAGGGTCCAAATAAGCCCCAGCATTTT. Its translation is CASSYSKGQGPNKPQHF. The chain couples TRBV6-4 to TRBJ1-5; 9 bases fit TRBD1. Germline CDR1 is MRHNA and CDR2 is SNTAGT. This CDR3 is 17 amino acids long.

This chain links TRBV27 with TRBJ1-1; D is ambiguous. Per the germline V gene, CDR1 is MNHEY and CDR2 is SMNVEV (reference sequence). CDR3 size: 15 residues. Trimming removed 6 bases from V and 5 bases from J, with 19 bases in between. CDR3 residues: CASSPFLRAGTEAFF. The CDR3 nucleotides are TGTGCCAGCAGCCCCTTCTTGAGAGCGGGGACTGAAGCTTTCTTT.

This clonotype has only a few counts. Since a far larger clone is one base different, this is likely a read error. This sequence joins TRBV20-1 and TRBJ2-1; no clear D. Germline CDR1 and CDR2: DFQATT and SNEGSKA (reference sequence). With 1 base removed from V and 10 bases from J, the gap between germline ends came to 17 bases. The CDR3 consists of 14 residues. The CDR3 region is CSARGSLDGYEQFF. The CDR3 nucleotides are TGCAGTGCTAGAGGTAGCCTAGACGGCTACGAGCAGTTCTTC.

This clonotype was observed a few times. The CDR3 reads CATSDPLGSDTDTQYF. The DNA of the CDR3 is TGTGCCACCAGTGATCCCCTTGGCTCGGACACAGATACGCAGTATTTT. The chain is built from TRBV24-1 and TRBJ2-3, with D uncertain. CDR1 and CDR2 (germline): KGHDR, SFDVKD. This CDR3 has 16 residues. Between the trimmed V and J ends, which lost 3 bases and 2 bases, there was a span of 14 bases.

This clonotype was seen at least ten times. The chain couples TRBV6-5 to TRBJ2-7; tentatively, D is TRBD1 or TRBD2 (5 bases each). Germline V gene lookup returns CDR1 MNHEY and CDR2 SVGAGI. The length of the CDR3 is 14 residues. V lost 2 bases and J 4 bases, leaving 12 bases between the germline ends. In nucleotides, the CDR3 is TGTGCCAGCAGTTACCGGGACGGAAGTTACGAGCAGTACTTC. Translating it yields CASSYRDGSYEQYF.

This clonotype has just a few counts. Possible read error: a much larger clone is one base away. The chain couples TRBV20-1 to TRBJ2-1, with unresolved D. This CDR3 has 14 amino acids. Germline V gives CDR1 DFQATT, CDR2 SNEGSKA (reference sequence). The CDR3 sequence is CSASRVASFNKQFF. In DNA, the CDR3 is TGCAGTGCTAGTAGGGTAGCCAGTTTCAATAAGCAGTTCTTC.

This clonotype was picked up a small number of times. The chain combines TRBV5-1 with TRBJ2-7, with TRBD2 matching over 13 bases. Trimming at V came to 0 bases and at J to 5 bases, leaving 5 bases not matched to a gene. CDR1 is SGHRS and CDR2 is YFSETQ in the germline V gene. The CDR3 is 16 amino acids. The CDR3 loop is CASSLAGGLAGDEQYF. The CDR3 DNA reads as TGCGCCAGCAGCTTGGCGGGTGGACTAGCGGGAGACGAGCAGTACTTC.

The chain recombines TRBV3-1 with TRBJ2-3; D uncertain. Per the germline V gene, CDR1 is LGHDT and CDR2 is YNNKEL (reference sequence). The CDR3 has 13 amino acids. V lost 2 bases to trimming and J lost 5 bases, with 8 bases between them. The CDR3 DNA is TGTGCCAGCAGCCAACCAAGTGGAGATACGCAGTATTTT. This encodes CASSQPSGDTQYF.

Many counts were recorded for this clonotype. The chain couples TRBV6-1 to TRBJ2-7; a possible D gene is TRBD1 (5 bases). Trimming took 6 bases from V and 3 from J, leaving 15 bases between them. Germline lookup yields CDR1 MNHNS and CDR2 SASEGT. The CDR3 sequence is 14 residues long. CDR3 sequence reads: CASRTGRRVYEQYF. The DNA of the CDR3 is TGTGCCAGCAGAACAGGACGAAGGGTCTACGAGCAGTACTTC.

Remarks on this clonotype: One base separates it from a far larger clone, so it is likely a read error. The CDR3: CASSSGLAGGPLYNEQYF. The CDR3 bases are TGTGCCAGCAGCTCCGGACTAGCGGGAGGGCCTTTGTACAATGAGCAGTACTTC. The chain uses TRBV7-2 and TRBJ2-7, with 15 positions matching TRBD2. Germline loops: CDR1 SGHTA, CDR2 FQGNSA. Trimming removed 4 bases from V and 7 bases from J; junction bases left unmatched: 14. The CDR3 extends over 18 amino acids.

This clonotype was detected a few times. This chain links TRBV28 with TRBJ2-7; D possibly corresponds to TRBD2 (6 bases). V lost 6 bases and J lost 0, with 27 bases in between. Germline CDR1 is MDHEN and CDR2 is SYDVKM. The CDR3 is 19 amino acids. For the CDR3, the DNA is TGTGCCAGCAGCCTCCGGATTCAACGCGGGACTCAGAGCTCCTACGAGCAGTACTTC. Translated: CASSLRIQRGTQSSYEQYF.

This clonotype was counted many times. The chain uses TRBV7-2 and TRBJ2-1; the D gene could be TRBD1 or TRBD2 (6 bases each). The germline V gene encodes CDR1 SGHTA and CDR2 FQGNSA. CDR3 length equals 15 residues. Trimming took 5 bases from V and 4 from J, leaving 15 bases between them. The CDR3 loop is CASSPKAGQYNEQFF. CDR3 DNA sequence: TGTGCCAGCAGCCCAAAGGCGGGACAATACAATGAGCAGTTCTTC.

This clonotype was detected ten times or more. The J gene is TRBJ2-3, the V gene TRBV7-3; 14 bases agree with TRBD2. The CDR3 has 15 residues. The J segment lost 6 bases and the V segment lost 3 bases, leaving 2 bases of the junction unmatched. CDR1 SGHTA and CDR2 FQGTGA come from the germline V gene. The CDR3: CASSFRTSGRDTQYF. CDR3 nucleotides: TGTGCCAGCAGCTTTCGGACTAGCGGGAGGGATACGCAGTATTTT.

This clonotype was seen a handful of times. This rearrangement joins TRBV3-1 to TRBJ1-1, with no clear D. CDR1 LGHDT and CDR2 YNNKEL come from the germline V gene (reference sequence). The CDR3 has 13 residues. Trimming stripped 6 bases from V and 3 bases from J, with 11 bases between. CDR3 in amino acids: CASSLRVHTEAFF. CDR3 coding DNA: TGTGCCAGCAGTCTAAGGGTTCACACTGAAGCTTTCTTT. Full variable domain (missing parts from reference TRBV3-1 and TRBJ1-1): DTAVSQTPKYLVTQMGNDKSIKCEQNLGHDTMYWYKQDSKKFLKIMFSYNNKELIINETVPNRFSPKSPDKAHLNLHINSLELGDSAVYFCASSLRVHTEAFFGQGTRLTVV.

The chain joins TRBV9 to TRBJ2-7, with TRBD2 matching over 12 bases. J lost 5 bases, V lost 3 bases, and 9 bases had no gene match. Germline CDR1 SGDLS, CDR2 YYNGEE. The CDR3 runs to 16 residues. CDR3 sequence reads: CASSASTSGRGNEQYF. DNA of the CDR3: TGTGCCAGCAGCGCTTCGACTAGCGGGAGAGGCAACGAGCAGTACTTC.

The chain links TRBV12-3 or TRBV12-4 to TRBJ2-1; 7 nucleotides match TRBD2. With 4 bases clipped from V and 10 bases from J, the junction kept 7 bases outside the gene matches. The CDR3 extends over 13 amino acids. The CDR3 sequence: CASSYILAHEQFF. The CDR3 DNA reads as TGTGCCAGCAGTTATATACTAGCGCACGAGCAGTTCTTC.

Comment on this clonotype: Mismatch with germline at one junction end may stem from a read error. The rearrangement links TRBV20-1 to TRBJ1-2; TRBD1 might be the D (5 bases). Per germline, CDR1 DFQATT and CDR2 SNEGSKA (reference sequence). The CDR3 is made up of 14 amino acids. The chain's CDR3 is CSARQDSNPYGYSF. The CDR3 bases are TGCAGTGCCAGACAAGACAGTAATCCCTATGGCTACTCCTTC.

This clonotype has just a few counts. This sequence joins TRBV29-1 and TRBJ1-2; D may be TRBD1 (6 bases). Trimming shortened V by 3 bases and J by 3 bases, and 11 bases separated the two germline ends. The CDR3 has 13 residues. CDR1 and CDR2 (germline): SQVTM, ANQGSEA. This CDR3 reads CSVDGGRDYGYTF. The DNA for the CDR3 is TGCAGCGTTGACGGGGGCAGGGACTATGGCTACACCTTC.

This clonotype was recorded a few times. The V and J genes are TRBV4-1 and TRBJ2-6; D is possibly TRBD1 (5 bases). The CDR3 consists of 18 residues. CDR1 is MGHRA and CDR2 is YSYEKL in the germline V gene. Between the trimmed V and J ends, which lost 1 base and 0 bases, there was a span of 13 bases. The CDR3 DNA sequence: TGCGCCAGCAGCCAAGCTGTCGACAGTCTCTCTGGGGCCAACGTCCTGACTTTC. It encodes CASSQAVDSLSGANVLTF.

The table lists this clonotype with many counts. The genes are TRBV5-1 and TRBJ2-5; D remains ambiguous. The CDR3 is 12 residues long. Germline V gene data show CDR1 as SGHRS and CDR2 as YFSETQ. Deletions cut 4 bases from V and 4 bases from J, with 8 bases between. CDR3 loop: CASSHTRETQYF. CDR3 DNA: TGCGCCAGCAGCCACACTCGAGAGACCCAGTACTTC.